This T cell receptor (beta chain) was recorded in a study of shared clonotypes between healthy human individuals. The J segment lost 2 bases and the V segment lost 5 bases, leaving 5 bases of the junction unmatched. CDR1 and CDR2 from the germline V gene are MNHNS and SASEGT. The CDR3 is made up of 14 amino acids. Clones were sequenced by immunoSEQ multiplex PCR, and TCRdb holds only the in-frame ones, with some missing. The profile shows approximately 710,000 clones, 90% of them singletons. CD8 memory merged CD45RO+ cells and CCR7-negative CD45RA+ TemRA cells into one population. The chain employs TRBV6-1 and TRBJ2-7; 8 nucleotides match TRBD1. The sequence came from a man between 18 and 29 years old in good health. Some clones in this sample may be carry-over from other donors' samples. The sequencing input was memory CD8+ T cells from PBMCs. Subset here: CD45RO+ cells pooled with CCR7-negative TemRA cells. This CDR3 is CASSSRDRTYEQYF. Here the CDR3 DNA reads TGTGCCAGCAGTAGCCGGGACAGGACCTACGAGCAGTACTTC.